This T cell receptor (beta chain) emerged from a study of blood T cells in healthy people across ages. Each sample yielded at least 6.5 million isolated PBMCs. A second PCR, run for about 6 to 11 cycles, used a sample-barcoded 5' primer plus a J-beta primer mix. Template switching added a 12-random-nucleotide identifier to every cDNA molecule. Each CDR3 protein gets one entry after TCRdb re-called the 5' RACE reads with MiXCR. The sample contains fewer than 1.5 million distinct CDR3 sequences, roughly 40% of which appear only once. CDR1 is GTSNPN and CDR2 is SVGIG in the germline V gene (reference sequence). This CDR3 spans 12 amino acids. Deletions cut 0 bases from V and 12 bases from J, with 14 bases between. The table lists this clonotype with a count of one.

This clonotype was obtained from a woman in her late teens or twenties in good health. This rearrangement joins TRBV30 to TRBJ1-1, with D tentatively TRBD1 (5 bases). Sequenced material: blood. The CDR3 region is CAWSVRGSETFF. In nucleotides, the CDR3 is TGTGCCTGGAGTGTACGGGGCTCGGAAACTTTCTTT.